This T cell receptor beta chain was documented in a study of PD-L1 blockade in urothelial cancer listed by TCRdb under 2017. For the study in its entirety: Therapy was started around 2014 for all patients, and atezolizumab 1,200 mg was administered intravenously every 3 weeks. Durable clinical benefit meant progression-free survival longer than 6 months, and TCR features were also tested against progression-free and overall survival. Some 30 patients had pretreatment blood TCR-seq, 24 had at least one posttreatment blood collection, and 24 had tumor TCR-seq. Pretreatment tumor samples and matched peripheral blood, collected serially before and after atezolizumab treatment, underwent TCR sequencing. Blood samples gave a median of around 130,000 T cells and approximately 80,000 unique TCRs, with a median clonality of 0.080. Patients had an ECOG performance status of 0 or 1 and had received between 0 and 3 prior chemotherapy regimens. Blood samples were analyzed at two time points: 3 weeks after treatment start (second dose) and 6 weeks after treatment start. In the same patients, pretreatment tumors underwent whole exome sequencing and RNA sequencing in addition to TCR sequencing. About nine tenths of the roughly 29 patients were identified as males with urothelial cancer of bladder origin, and a prior smoking history was reported by 18 of 29 patients. Durable clinical benefit was achieved by nine patients and was not achieved by 20 patients. An exploratory multi-omic analysis was conducted of the somatic, immune and clinical correlates of response to PD-L1 blockade with atezolizumab in urothelial cancer. Study-wide findings and limitations: At 3 weeks after the start of treatment, tumor-associated TCR clones in peripheral blood had expanded more in patients with durable benefit (n of about 20, p = 0.022). Improved progression-free and overall survival was associated with having pretreatment peripheral blood TCR clonality below the median. Because the sample size was small (n of about 29) and many of the analyses were exploratory, the results are meant to be hypothesis-generating.

What the time point label conveys for this sample: pretreatment peripheral blood. A total of under 35 patients with locally advanced or metastatic urothelial carcinoma, treated at Memorial Sloan Kettering on a trial protocol, made up the cohort. Peripheral blood mononuclear cells were collected pretreatment and during treatment, with between 1 and 8 total time points per patient. The Qiagen DNeasy Blood extraction kit was used to purify genomic DNA from total PBMCs and from tumor samples. Collected pretreatment and during treatment, PBMCs were isolated and stored as previously described. Each PCR received spiked-in synthetic TCR analog templates so that absolute template abundance could be estimated from read counts. The immunoSEQ assay used bias-controlled V and J gene primers to amplify TCRbeta CDR3 regions from genomic DNA. Sequencing of rearranged TCRbeta segments was done at approximately 20X coverage. Per the original workflow: Sequencing errors were corrected by clustering, and CDR3s were annotated against IMGT so that V, D and J genes could be assigned. Out-of-frame and stop-codon sequences were excluded, and only productive TCRbeta rearrangements were used in downstream analyses. Clonality was computed as one minus Shannon entropy normalized by the log of the number of unique productive sequences. Fisher's exact test with Benjamini-Hochberg correction, at a threshold of adjusted p below 0.01, was used to find clones that differed between time points or between blood and tumor. TCRdb's version of the immuneACCESS table is confined to in-frame rearrangements and falls short of the full clone set. An unresolved V gene accounts for under half of the shortfall where checked; the remainder is of unknown origin. The V and J calls and clone size were taken over from that table, and D and trimming were inferred from the DNA. Counted in this sample were approximately 90,000 clones; around 90% of them appeared once. Together, the top ten hold 1.5% to 2% of the sample.

A note on this clone: Which antigen it targets is not known. The sample holds no much larger clone one base away, and base qualities are not on file.

Deletion took 3 bases off V and 4 bases off J, with a span of 15 bases between the germline ends. From the cysteine through the phenylalanine, the CDR3 covers 15 amino acids. Solely the CDR3 DNA is kept, with 45 bases framed from the first base. Based on the germline V gene (reference sequence), the CDR1 and CDR2 sequences are GTSNPN and SVGIG. The chain joins TRBV30 to TRBJ2-2, with a tentative D gene TRBD2 over 6 matching bases. The receptor was isolated from a man aged 55-75 years with urothelial cancer. Sequenced here: PBMCs, sampled around atezolizumab (anti-PD-L1) treatment. CDR3 loop: CAWRARGTSTGELFF. The nucleotide sequence reads TGTGCCTGGAGAGCGCGGGGTACGAGCACCGGGGAGCTGTTTTTT.